What follows describes a single TCR beta chain. Antigen specificity is unknown. The data were obtained in a study of cytomegalovirus exposure and HLA in healthy donors. Study conclusions and caveats: Researchers reported that a few CMV-associated chains were confirmed in vitro as CMV antigen-specific.

PCR employed 60 Vbeta and 13 Jbeta primers. Data came from immunoSEQ multiplex PCR; TCRdb stores just in-frame clones and leaves some out. Of approximately 85,000 clones listed, about four fifths were seen once; the top ten hold around 7%. The ends were cut back, 0 bases at V and 3 bases at J, with 12 bases in the middle. This CDR3 region has 16 residues. Germline lookup yields CDR1 MNHEY and CDR2 SVGAGI. Sequencing was carried out using PBMCs. The rearrangement uses TRBV6-5 and TRBJ2-1; the D gene is possibly TRBD2 (6 bases). The clonotype comes from a man aged 25-40 years in good health and CMV-seronegative. The CDR3 region has the DNA TGTGCCAGCAGTTACTCGCAGCGGGTTGTCTACAATGAGCAGTTCTTC. This codes for CASSYSQRVVYNEQFF.